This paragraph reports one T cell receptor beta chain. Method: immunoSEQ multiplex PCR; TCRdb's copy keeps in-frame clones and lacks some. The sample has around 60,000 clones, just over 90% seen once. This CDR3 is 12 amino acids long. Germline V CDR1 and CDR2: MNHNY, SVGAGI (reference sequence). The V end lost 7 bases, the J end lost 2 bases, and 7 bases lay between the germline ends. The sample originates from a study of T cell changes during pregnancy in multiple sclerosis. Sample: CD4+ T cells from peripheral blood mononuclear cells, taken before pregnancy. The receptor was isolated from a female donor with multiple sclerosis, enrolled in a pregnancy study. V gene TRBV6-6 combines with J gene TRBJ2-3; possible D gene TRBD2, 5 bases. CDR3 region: CASKLATDTQYF. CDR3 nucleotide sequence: TGTGCCAGCAAGCTAGCCACAGATACGCAGTATTTT.